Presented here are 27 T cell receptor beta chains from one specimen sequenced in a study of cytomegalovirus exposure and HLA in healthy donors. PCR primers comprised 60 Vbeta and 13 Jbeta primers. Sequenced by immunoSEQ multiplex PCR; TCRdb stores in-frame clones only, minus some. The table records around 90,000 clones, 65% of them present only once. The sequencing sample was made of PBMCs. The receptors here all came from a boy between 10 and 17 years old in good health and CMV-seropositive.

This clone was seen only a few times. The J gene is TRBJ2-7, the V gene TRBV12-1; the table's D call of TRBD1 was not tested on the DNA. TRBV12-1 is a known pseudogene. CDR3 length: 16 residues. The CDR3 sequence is CASSLVRSTGSYEQYF. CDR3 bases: TGTGCCAGCAGCTTAGTACGATCGACAGGGAGCTACGAGCAGTACTTC.

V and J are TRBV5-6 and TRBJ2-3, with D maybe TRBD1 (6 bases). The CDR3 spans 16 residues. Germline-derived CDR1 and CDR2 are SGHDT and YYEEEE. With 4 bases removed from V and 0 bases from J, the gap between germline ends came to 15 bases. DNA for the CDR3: TGTGCCAGCAGCCTGGGACACCCACAAAGCACAGATACGCAGTATTTT. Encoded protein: CASSLGHPQSTDTQYF.

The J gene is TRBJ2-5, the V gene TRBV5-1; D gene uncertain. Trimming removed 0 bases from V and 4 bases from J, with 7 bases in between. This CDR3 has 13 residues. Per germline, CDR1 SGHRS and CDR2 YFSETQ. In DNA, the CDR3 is TGCGCCAGCAGCTTGGCTCTAGGAGAGACCCAGTACTTC. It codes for CASSLALGETQYF.

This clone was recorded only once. CDR3 coding DNA: TGTGCCAGCAGCTTAATGTCAGGGAACACAGATACGCAGTATTTT. Translation: CASSLMSGNTDTQYF. The genes are TRBV7-6 and TRBJ2-3; maybe TRBD1 (5 bases). V was clipped by 2 bases and J by 2 bases, with 11 bases between them. The CDR3 has 15 residues. Germline V lookup: CDR1 SGHVS, CDR2 FNYEAQ.

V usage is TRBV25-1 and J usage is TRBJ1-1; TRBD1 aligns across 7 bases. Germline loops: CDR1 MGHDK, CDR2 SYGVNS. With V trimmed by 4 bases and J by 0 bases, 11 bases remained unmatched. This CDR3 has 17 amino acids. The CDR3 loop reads CASSVTGTAGMNTEAFF. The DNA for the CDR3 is TGTGCCAGCAGTGTGACCGGGACAGCCGGAATGAACACTGAAGCTTTCTTT.

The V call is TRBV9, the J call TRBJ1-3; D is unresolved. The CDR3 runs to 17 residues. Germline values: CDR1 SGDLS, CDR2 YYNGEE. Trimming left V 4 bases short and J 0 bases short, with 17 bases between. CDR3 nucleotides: TGTGCCAGCAGCCGCTCGGGCAGCGGCTCCTCTGGAAACACCATATATTTT. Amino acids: CASSRSGSGSSGNTIYF. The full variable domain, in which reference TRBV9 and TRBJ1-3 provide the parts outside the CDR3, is DSGVTQTPKHLITATGQRVTLRCSPRSGDLSVYWYQQSLDQGLQFLIQYYNGEERAKGNILERFSAQQFPDLHSELNLSSLELGDSALYFCASSRSGSGSSGNTIYFGEGSWLTVV.

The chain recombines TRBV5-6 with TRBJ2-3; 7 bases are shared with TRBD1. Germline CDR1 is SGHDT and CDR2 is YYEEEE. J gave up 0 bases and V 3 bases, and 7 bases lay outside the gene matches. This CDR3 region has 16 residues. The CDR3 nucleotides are TGTGCCAGCAGCTACGATTTGACAGGGAGCACAGATACGCAGTATTTT. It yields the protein CASSYDLTGSTDTQYF.

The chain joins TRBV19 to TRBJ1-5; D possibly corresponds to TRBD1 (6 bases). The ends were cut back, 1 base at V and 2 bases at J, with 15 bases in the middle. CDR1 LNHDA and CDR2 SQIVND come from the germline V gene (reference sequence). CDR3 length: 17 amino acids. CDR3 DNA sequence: TGTGCCAGTAGTATAGTTCCCCGGGACACCCGCAATCAGCCCCAGCATTTT. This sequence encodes CASSIVPRDTRNQPQHF.

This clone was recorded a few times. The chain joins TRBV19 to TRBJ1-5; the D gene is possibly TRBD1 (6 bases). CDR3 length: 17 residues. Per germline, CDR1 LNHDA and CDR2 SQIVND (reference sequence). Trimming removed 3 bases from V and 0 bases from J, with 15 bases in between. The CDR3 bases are TGTGCCAGTAGTATCCGCGACAGGAAAATTAGCAATCAGCCCCAGCATTTT. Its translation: CASSIRDRKISNQPQHF. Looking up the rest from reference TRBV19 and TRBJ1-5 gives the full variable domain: DGGITQSPKYLFRKEGQNVTLSCEQNLNHDAMYWYRQDPGQGLRLIYYSQIVNDFQKGDIAEGYSVSREKKESFPLTVTSAQKNPTAFYLCASSIRDRKISNQPQHFGDGTRLSIL.

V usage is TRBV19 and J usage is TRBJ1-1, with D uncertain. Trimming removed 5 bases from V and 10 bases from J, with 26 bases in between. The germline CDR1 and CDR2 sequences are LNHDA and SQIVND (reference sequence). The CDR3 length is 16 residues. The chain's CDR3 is CASSVGGMIYNSGAFF. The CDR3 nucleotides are TGTGCCAGTAGTGTGGGAGGGATGATATACAACAGTGGAGCTTTCTTT.

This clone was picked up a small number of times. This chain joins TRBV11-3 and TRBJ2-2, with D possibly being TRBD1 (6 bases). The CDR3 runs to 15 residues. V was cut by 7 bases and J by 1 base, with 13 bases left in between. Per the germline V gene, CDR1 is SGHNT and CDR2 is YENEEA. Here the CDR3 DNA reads TGTGCCAGCACCAACCGAGGGGGGAACACCGGGGAGCTGTTTTTT. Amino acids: CASTNRGGNTGELFF.

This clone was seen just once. This CDR3 reads CASSLPVAGYEQYF. As DNA, the CDR3 is TGTGCCAGCTCGCTTCCGGTGGCGGGCTACGAGCAGTACTTC. V gene TRBV18 combines with J gene TRBJ2-7; a possible D gene is TRBD2 (5 bases). V shed 6 bases and J shed 3 bases, with 15 bases lying between them. CDR3 length: 14 residues. Germline lookup yields CDR1 KGHSH and CDR2 LQKENI.

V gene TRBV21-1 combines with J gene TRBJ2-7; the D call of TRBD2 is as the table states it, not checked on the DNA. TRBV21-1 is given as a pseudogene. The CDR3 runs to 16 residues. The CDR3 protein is CASSKVGRRKEDEQYF. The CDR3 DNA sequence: TGTGCCAGCAGCAAAGTGGGTCGGAGGAAAGAGGACGAGCAGTACTTC.

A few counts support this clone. The CDR3 loop is CASSFGTSAYNEQFF. DNA for the CDR3: TGTGCCAGCAGCTTTGGGACTAGCGCCTACAATGAGCAGTTCTTC. The genes are TRBV11-2 and TRBJ2-1; 10 positions match TRBD2. V was pared by 3 bases and J by 2 bases, with 1 base of the junction left unmatched. CDR1 is SGHAT and CDR2 is FQNNGV in the germline V gene. The CDR3 runs 15 residues.

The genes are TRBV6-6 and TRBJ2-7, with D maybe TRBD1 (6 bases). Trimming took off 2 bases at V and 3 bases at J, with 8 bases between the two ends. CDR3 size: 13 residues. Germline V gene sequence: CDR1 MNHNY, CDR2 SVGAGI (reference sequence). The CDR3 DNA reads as TGTGCCAGCAGTTACGAAGGGGGCTACGAGCAGTACTTC. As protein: CASSYEGGYEQYF.

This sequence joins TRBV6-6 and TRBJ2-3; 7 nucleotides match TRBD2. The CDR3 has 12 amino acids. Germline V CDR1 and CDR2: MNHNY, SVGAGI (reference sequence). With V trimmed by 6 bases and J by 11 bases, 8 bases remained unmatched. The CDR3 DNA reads TGTGCCAGCAGCCGACTAGCTCAGGAGCAGTATTTT. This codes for CASSRLAQEQYF.

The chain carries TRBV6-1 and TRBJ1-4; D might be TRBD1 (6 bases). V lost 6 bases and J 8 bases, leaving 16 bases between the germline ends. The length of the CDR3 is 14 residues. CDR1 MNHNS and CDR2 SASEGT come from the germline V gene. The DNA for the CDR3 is TGTGCCAGCAGGTCCACAGGGTCCCGGGAAAAACTGTTTTTT. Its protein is CASRSTGSREKLFF.

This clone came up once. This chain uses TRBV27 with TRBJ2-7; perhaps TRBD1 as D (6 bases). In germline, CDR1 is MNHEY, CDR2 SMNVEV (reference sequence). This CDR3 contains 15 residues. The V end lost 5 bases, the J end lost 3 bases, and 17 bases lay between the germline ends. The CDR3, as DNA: TGTGCCAGCAGTCTAACAGGGTCGGGGCTCTACGAGCAGTACTTC. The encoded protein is CASSLTGSGLYEQYF.

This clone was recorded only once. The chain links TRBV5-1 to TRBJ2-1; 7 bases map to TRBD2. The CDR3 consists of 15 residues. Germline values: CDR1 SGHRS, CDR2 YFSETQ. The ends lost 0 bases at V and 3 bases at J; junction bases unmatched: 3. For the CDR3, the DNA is TGCGCCAGCAGCTTGGTGGGGGACTACTACAATGAGCAGTTCTTC. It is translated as CASSLVGDYYNEQFF.

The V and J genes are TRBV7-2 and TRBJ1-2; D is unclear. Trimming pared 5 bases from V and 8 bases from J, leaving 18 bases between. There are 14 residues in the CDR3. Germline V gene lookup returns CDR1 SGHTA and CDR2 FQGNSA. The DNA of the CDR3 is TGTGCCAGCAGCCTACTCGACGCGGATGGAGGCTACACCTTC. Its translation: CASSLLDADGGYTF.

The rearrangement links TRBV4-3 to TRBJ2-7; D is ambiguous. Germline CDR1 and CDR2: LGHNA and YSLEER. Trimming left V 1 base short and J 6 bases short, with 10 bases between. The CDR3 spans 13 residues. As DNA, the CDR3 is TGCGCCAGCAGCCAAGGTCCAGCGCTCGAGCAGTACTTC. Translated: CASSQGPALEQYF.

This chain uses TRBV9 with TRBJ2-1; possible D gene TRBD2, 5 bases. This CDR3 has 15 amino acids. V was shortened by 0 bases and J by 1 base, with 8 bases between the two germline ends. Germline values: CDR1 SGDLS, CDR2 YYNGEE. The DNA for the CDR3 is TGTGCCAGCAGCGTAGCACCGGGATCCTACAATGAGCAGTTCTTC. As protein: CASSVAPGSYNEQFF. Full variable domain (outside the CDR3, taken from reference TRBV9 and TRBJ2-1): DSGVTQTPKHLITATGQRVTLRCSPRSGDLSVYWYQQSLDQGLQFLIQYYNGEERAKGNILERFSAQQFPDLHSELNLSSLELGDSALYFCASSVAPGSYNEQFFGPGTRLTVL.

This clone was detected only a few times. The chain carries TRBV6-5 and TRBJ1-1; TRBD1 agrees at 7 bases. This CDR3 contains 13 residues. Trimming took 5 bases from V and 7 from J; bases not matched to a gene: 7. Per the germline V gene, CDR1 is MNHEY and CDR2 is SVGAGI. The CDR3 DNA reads TGTGCCAGCAGTAAACCTGGGACAGATGAAGCTTTCTTT. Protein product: CASSKPGTDEAFF.

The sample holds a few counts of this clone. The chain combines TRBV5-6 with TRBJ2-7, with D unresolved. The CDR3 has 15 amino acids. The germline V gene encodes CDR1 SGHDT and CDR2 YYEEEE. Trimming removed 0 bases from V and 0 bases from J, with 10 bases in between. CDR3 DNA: TGTGCCAGCAGCTTGGCCCCGAGGCACTCCTACGAGCAGTACTTC. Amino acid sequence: CASSLAPRHSYEQYF.

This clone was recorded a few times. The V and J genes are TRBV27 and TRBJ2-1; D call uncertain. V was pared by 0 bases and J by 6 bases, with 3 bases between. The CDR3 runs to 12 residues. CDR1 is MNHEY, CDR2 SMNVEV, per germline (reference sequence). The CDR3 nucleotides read TGTGCCAGCAGTTTATCCGGCAATGAGCAGTTCTTC. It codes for CASSLSGNEQFF.

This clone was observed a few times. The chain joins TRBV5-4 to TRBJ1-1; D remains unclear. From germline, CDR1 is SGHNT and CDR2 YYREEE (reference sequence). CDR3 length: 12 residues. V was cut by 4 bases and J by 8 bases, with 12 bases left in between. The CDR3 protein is CASSPLGREAFF. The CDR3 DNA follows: TGTGCCAGCAGCCCCTTGGGGAGGGAAGCTTTCTTT.

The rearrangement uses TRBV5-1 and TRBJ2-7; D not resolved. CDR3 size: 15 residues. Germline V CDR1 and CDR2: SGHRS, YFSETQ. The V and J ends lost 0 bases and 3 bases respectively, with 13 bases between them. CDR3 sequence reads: CASSLEPVYLYEQYF. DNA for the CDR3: TGCGCCAGCAGCTTGGAACCAGTTTACCTCTACGAGCAGTACTTC.